This passage covers 29 T cell receptor beta chains from one sample sequenced in a study of blood T cell repertoires in COVID-19. Here immunoSEQ multiplex PCR was the method, and the copy in TCRdb shows in-frame clones only, minus some. This table has 200,000 to 300,000 clones, about 90% appearing once. Sample: peripheral blood. These receptors came from a woman aged 40 to 49 with acute or convalescent COVID-19.

V gene TRBV5-4 combines with J gene TRBJ2-1; 11 bases match TRBD2. Germline CDR1 SGHNT, CDR2 YYREEE (reference sequence). The trim removed 5 bases at V and 6 bases at J, leaving 1 base unmatched. This CDR3 has 13 residues. CDR3 coding DNA: TGTGCCAGCAGACTAGCGGGGGCCAATGAGCAGTTCTTC. Its translation: CASRLAGANEQFF.

The chain recombines TRBV19 with TRBJ1-2, with 11 bases identical to TRBD1. In germline, CDR1 is LNHDA, CDR2 SQIVND (reference sequence). CDR3 size: 15 residues. With 6 bases clipped from V and 4 bases from J, the junction kept 7 bases outside the gene matches. CDR3 sequence reads: CASSGQGAWGYGYTF. The CDR3 DNA reads TGTGCCAGTAGCGGACAGGGGGCTTGGGGCTATGGCTACACCTTC.

This clone was detected only once. The V gene is TRBV10-1, the J gene TRBJ2-2, with 10 bases aligning to TRBD1. The germline V gene has CDR1 WNHNN and CDR2 SYGVQD (reference sequence). CDR3 length: 15 residues. The junction had 6 bases not matched to a gene; V was cut back by 6 bases and J by 5 bases. The DNA of the CDR3 is TGCGCCAGCAGGGCCGGGACAGGGGCAACCGGGGAGCTGTTTTTT. Amino acids: CASRAGTGATGELFF.

The gene calls are TRBV10-1 and TRBJ2-3; 9 positions agree with TRBD2. The V segment lost 3 bases and the J segment 7 bases; nucleotides outside the gene matches: 5. The CDR3 extends over 14 amino acids. The V gene's germline CDR1 is WNHNN and CDR2 SYGVQD (reference sequence). The CDR3 DNA reads TGCGCCAGCAGTGAATTAGCGGGGGCATATACGCAGTATTTT. Residues: CASSELAGAYTQYF.

The rearrangement joins TRBV10-3 to TRBJ1-4; D unresolved. There are 16 residues in the CDR3. Trimming took 0 bases from V and 3 from J, leaving 11 bases between them. Germline CDR1 is ENHRY and CDR2 is SYGVKD. The CDR3 spells CAISESPLRANEKLFF. In DNA, the CDR3 is TGTGCCATCAGTGAGTCCCCCCTGAGAGCTAATGAAAAACTGTTTTTT.

This clone was recorded only once. The V call is TRBV10-2, the J call TRBJ2-7, with D maybe TRBD1 (6 bases). This CDR3 is 13 amino acids long. Deletions cut 2 bases from V and 3 bases from J, with 8 bases between. Germline values: CDR1 WSHSY, CDR2 SAAADI. The CDR3 nucleotides are TGCGCCAGCAGTGAGGGACAGAACTACGAGCAGTACGTC. Its protein is CASSEGQNYEQYV.

The J gene is TRBJ1-6, the V gene TRBV3-1 (or the pseudogene TRBV3-2), with 7 positions matching TRBD1. Germline CDR1 and CDR2: LGHDT and YNNKEL (reference sequence). Trimming took 5 bases from V and 7 from J; bases not matched to a gene: 11. The CDR3 is 16 residues long. The CDR3 loop is CASSNLGGRGNSPLHF. CDR3 DNA sequence: TGTGCCAGCAGCAACTTAGGGGGCAGGGGGAATTCACCCCTCCACTTT.

In this sample, this clone turned up a few times. The rearrangement joins TRBV2 to TRBJ1-1; D may be TRBD1 (5 bases). CDR1 SNHLY and CDR2 FYNNEI come from the germline V gene. Trimming stripped 7 bases from V and 0 bases from J, with 9 bases between. The CDR3 totals 13 residues. The CDR3 loop is CASTQGVNTEAFF. The CDR3 DNA reads TGTGCCAGCACCCAAGGGGTGAACACTGAAGCTTTCTTT.

This sequence joins TRBV11-2 and TRBJ1-1; the D is unclear. Germline assignment: CDR1 SGHAT and CDR2 FQNNGV. The CDR3 runs to 15 residues. The ends were cut back, 5 bases at V and 3 bases at J, with 16 bases in the middle. CDR3 in DNA: TGTGCCAGCAGCCTCGTACGGGGTTCGGACACTGAAGCTTTCTTT. Protein sequence: CASSLVRGSDTEAFF.

This clone is a singleton in its sample. The gene calls are TRBV27 and TRBJ1-2; 11 nucleotides align to TRBD1. The V gene's germline CDR1 is MNHEY and CDR2 SMNVEV (reference sequence). This CDR3 spans 17 amino acids. V trimming: 4 bases; J trimming: 6 bases; junction bases outside the gene matches: 13. CDR3 DNA: TGTGCCAGCAGTTCCGTTCGGACAGGGGGCCCAAGGCATGGCTACACCTTC. Amino acid sequence: CASSSVRTGGPRHGYTF.

The gene calls are TRBV27 and TRBJ1-6; D is perhaps TRBD1 (5 bases). The germline V and J ends were trimmed by 7 bases and 0 bases, with 10 bases remaining between them. CDR3 size: 15 residues. Germline V lookup: CDR1 MNHEY, CDR2 SMNVEV (reference sequence). The CDR3: CASTWGSSYNSPLHF. The DNA of the CDR3 is TGTGCCAGCACCTGGGGCAGCTCCTATAATTCACCCCTCCACTTT.

This clone was counted a few times. The chain uses TRBV6-6 and TRBJ1-2; 7 bases line up with TRBD1. The germline gives CDR1 MNHNY, CDR2 SVGAGI (reference sequence). The CDR3 is 14 residues long. The ends lost 7 bases at V and 3 bases at J; junction bases unmatched: 8. The CDR3 DNA reads as TGTGCCAGCACTCGGGACAGTGAGGACTATGGCTACACCTTC. As protein: CASTRDSEDYGYTF.

The chain carries TRBV28 and TRBJ1-5, with 10 bases aligning to TRBD1. Unmatched junction bases numbered 9, after V lost 3 bases and J lost 4 bases. This CDR3 is built from 17 residues. The V gene's germline CDR1 is MDHEN and CDR2 SYDVKM. The CDR3, as DNA: TGTGCCAGCAGTTTTAGGGACAGGGGATTTTGGAATCAGCCCCAGCATTTT. It encodes CASSFRDRGFWNQPQHF.

The chain is built from TRBV18 and TRBJ1-5; 7 bases are shared with TRBD1. This CDR3 has 14 amino acids. Losses at the gene ends were 8 bases for V and 3 bases for J; bases not matched to a gene: 7. Germline V gene sequence: CDR1 KGHSH, CDR2 LQKENI. This CDR3 is CASTMGQPNQPQHF. CDR3 nucleotides: TGTGCCAGCACAATGGGACAGCCCAATCAGCCCCAGCATTTT.

As for this clone: At one of its ends the junction is not consistent with the germline gene, which may arise from a read error. The rearrangement joins TRBV12-3 or TRBV12-4 to TRBJ1-1; D is ambiguous. CDR3 length: 13 amino acids. Written as DNA, the CDR3 is TGTGCCAGCAGTCTATCTTTGAACCCTGAAGCTTTCTTT. Translated, it gives CASSLSLNPEAFF.

The chain carries TRBV19 and TRBJ1-5, with D possibly TRBD1 on 5 matching bases. The germline V and J ends were trimmed by 7 bases and 5 bases, with 9 bases remaining between them. The CDR3 contains 12 residues. CDR1 and CDR2 from the germline V gene are LNHDA and SQIVND (reference sequence). CDR3 coding DNA: TGTGCCAGTAAGGCGGGGGATCAGCCCCAGCATTTT. Translating it yields CASKAGDQPQHF.

This clone was detected a few times. The chain uses TRBV4-1 and TRBJ1-4; D is possibly TRBD1 (6 bases). CDR1 and CDR2 from the germline V gene are MGHRA and YSYEKL. Trimming stripped 4 bases from V and 6 bases from J, with 15 bases between. The CDR3 has 15 amino acids. CDR3 in DNA: TGCGCCAGCAGCCCCTATTCTGGGGGCGATGAAAAACTGTTTTTT. Amino acids: CASSPYSGGDEKLFF.

The chain combines TRBV12-3 or TRBV12-4 with TRBJ2-7; D unclear. V was shortened by 5 bases and J by 4 bases, with 12 bases between the two germline ends. The CDR3 consists of 13 residues. The CDR3 sequence: CASSAGPAYEQYV. The CDR3 DNA is TGTGCCAGCAGTGCCGGTCCTGCTTACGAGCAGTACGTC.

The chain combines TRBV14 with TRBJ1-2; the D is unclear. The CDR3 loop spans 12 amino acids. V was trimmed by 1 base and J by 3 bases, leaving 3 bases between them. CDR1 is SGHDN and CDR2 is FVKESK in the germline V gene. CDR3: CASSQAHYGYTF. The CDR3, as DNA: TGTGCCAGCAGCCAAGCTCACTATGGCTACACCTTC.

The genes are TRBV12-3 or TRBV12-4 and TRBJ1-1; the D gene is possibly TRBD1 (6 bases). V shed 8 bases and J shed 2 bases, with 12 bases lying between them. The CDR3 is 13 residues long. DNA of the CDR3: TGTGCCAGCGGGACAAGATTAAACACTGAAGCTTTCTTT. Translation: CASGTRLNTEAFF.

The rearrangement uses TRBV19 and TRBJ1-1, with D unclear. Trimming left V 8 bases short and J 0 bases short, with 13 bases between. CDR3 size: 14 residues. CDR1 is LNHDA, CDR2 SQIVND, per germline (reference sequence). The CDR3 nucleotides are TGTGCCAGTGACGAGGGCAGTCTGAACACTGAAGCTTTCTTT. Its protein product is CASDEGSLNTEAFF.

The V and J genes are TRBV5-1 and TRBJ2-2, with 10 nucleotides matching TRBD1. Per germline, CDR1 SGHRS and CDR2 YFSETQ. The CDR3 is made up of 15 amino acids. V gave up 3 bases and J gave up 6 bases; unmatched junction bases: 5. This chain's CDR3 is CASSSQDRGSGELFF. The CDR3 bases are TGCGCCAGCAGCTCTCAGGACAGGGGGTCCGGGGAGCTGTTTTTT.

The chain joins TRBV7-2 to TRBJ2-1; D is possibly TRBD1 (5 bases). The V end lost 2 bases, the J end lost 2 bases, and 10 bases lay between the germline ends. The CDR3 loop spans 15 amino acids. Germline CDR1 and CDR2: SGHTA and FQGNSA. For the CDR3, the DNA is TGTGCCAGCAGCTTAAGGGGCCCCCCCTACAATGAGCAGTTCTTC. This translates into CASSLRGPPYNEQFF.

The genes are TRBV19 and TRBJ2-5, with 7 bases aligning to TRBD2. The CDR3 is 13 amino acids. Unmatched junction bases numbered 9, after V lost 11 bases and J lost 3 bases. Germline-derived CDR1 and CDR2 are LNHDA and SQIVND (reference sequence). The chain's CDR3 is CAASRGDEETQYF. The CDR3 region has the DNA TGTGCCGCCAGTCGGGGGGACGAAGAGACCCAGTACTTC.

The chain joins TRBV6-5 to TRBJ1-3; perhaps TRBD1 as D (6 bases). V was clipped by 6 bases and J by 0 bases, with 12 bases between them. The germline V gene encodes CDR1 MNHEY and CDR2 SVGAGI. The CDR3 consists of 15 residues. In nucleotides, the CDR3 is TGTGCCAGCAGGCTCCGGACAGTCTCTGGAAACACCATATATTTT. Translation: CASRLRTVSGNTIYF.

This clone was detected only once. The V gene is TRBV19, the J gene TRBJ2-5; D might be TRBD2 (7 bases). Trimming removed 5 bases from V and 5 bases from J, with 24 bases in between. Germline CDR1 and CDR2: LNHDA and SQIVND (reference sequence). This CDR3 has 17 residues. CDR3: CASSRRGGAYLTETQYF. In DNA, the CDR3 is TGTGCCAGTAGTCGTAGGGGGGGGGCCTACCTCACCGAGACCCAGTACTTC.

Here the CDR3 DNA reads TGTGCCTGGAGTATACAGGGGGGAAATTCACCCCTCCACTTT. Protein product: CAWSIQGGNSPLHF. The chain has TRBV30 and TRBJ1-6, with 8 bases that match TRBD1. The CDR3 has 14 residues. Trimming cost V 2 bases and J 7 bases; bases outside gene matches: 4. The V gene's germline CDR1 is GTSNPN and CDR2 SVGIG (reference sequence). Together with reference TRBV30 and TRBJ1-6, the CDR3 gives the full variable domain: SQTIHQWPATLVQPVGSPLSLECTVEGTSNPNLYWYRQAAGRGLQLLFYSVGIGQISSEVPQNLSASRPQDRQFILSSKKLLLSDSGFYLCAWSIQGGNSPLHFGNGTRLTVT.

This rearrangement joins TRBV3-1 (or the pseudogene TRBV3-2) to TRBJ2-5, with 8 bases fitting TRBD2. The CDR3 sequence is 17 residues long. Germline loops: CDR1 LGHDT, CDR2 YNNKEL (reference sequence). V lost 0 bases and J lost 4; bases outside the gene matches: 10. In DNA form, the CDR3 reads TGTGCCAGCAGCCAAGATATGAGGCGGGGGGCAACAGAGACCCAGTACTTC. Translated, it gives CASSQDMRRGATETQYF.

This chain links TRBV12-3 or TRBV12-4 with TRBJ1-3; D uncertain. The CDR3 is 12 amino acids. Trimming stripped 3 bases from V and 5 bases from J, with 5 bases between. CDR3 in DNA: TGTGCCAGCAGTTTTTTAAGAAACACCATATATTTT. It encodes CASSFLRNTIYF.